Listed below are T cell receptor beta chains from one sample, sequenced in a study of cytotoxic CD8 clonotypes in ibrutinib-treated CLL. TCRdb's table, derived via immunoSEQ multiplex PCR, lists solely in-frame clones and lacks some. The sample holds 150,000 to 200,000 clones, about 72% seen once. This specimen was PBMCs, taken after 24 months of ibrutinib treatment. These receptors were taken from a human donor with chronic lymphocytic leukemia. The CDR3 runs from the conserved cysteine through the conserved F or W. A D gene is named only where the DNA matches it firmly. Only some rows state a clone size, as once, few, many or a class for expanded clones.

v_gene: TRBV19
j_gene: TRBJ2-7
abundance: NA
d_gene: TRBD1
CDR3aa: CASTQHRGTGAEQYF
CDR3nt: TGTGCCAGCACTCAACATCGGGGCACAGGGGCCGAGCAGTACTTC

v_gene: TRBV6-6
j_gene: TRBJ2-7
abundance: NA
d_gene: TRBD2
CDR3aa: CASSYELFSGNEQYF
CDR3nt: TGTGCCAGCAGTTACGAATTGTTTAGCGGGAACGAGCAGTACTTC

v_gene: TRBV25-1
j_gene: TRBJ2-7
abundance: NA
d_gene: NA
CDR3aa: CASRSLGTSYEQYF
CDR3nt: TGTGCCAGCAGAAGTCTGGGTACTTCCTACGAGCAGTACTTC

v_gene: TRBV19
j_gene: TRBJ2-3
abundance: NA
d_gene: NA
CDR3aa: CASSQDTQYF
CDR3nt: TGTGCCAGTAGTCAAGATACGCAGTATTTT

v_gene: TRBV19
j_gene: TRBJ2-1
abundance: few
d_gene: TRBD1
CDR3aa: CASSVGQYNEQFF
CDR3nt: TGTGCCAGTAGTGTGGGACAGTACAATGAGCAGTTCTTC

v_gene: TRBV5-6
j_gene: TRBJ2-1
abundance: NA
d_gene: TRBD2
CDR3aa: CASSYPSGRGNEQFF
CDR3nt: TGTGCCAGCAGCTACCCTAGCGGGAGAGGGAATGAGCAGTTCTTC

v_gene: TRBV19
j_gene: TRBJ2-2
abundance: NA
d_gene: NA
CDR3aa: CASSDTSSGELFF
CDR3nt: TGTGCCAGTAGCGACACTAGTTCCGGGGAGCTGTTTTTT

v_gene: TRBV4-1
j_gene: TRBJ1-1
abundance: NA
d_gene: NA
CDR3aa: CASSQAGGDTEAFF
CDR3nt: TGCGCCAGCAGCCAAGCTGGAGGGGACACTGAAGCTTTCTTT

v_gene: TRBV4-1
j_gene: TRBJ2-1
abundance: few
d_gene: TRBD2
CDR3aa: CASSQDRGGEQFF
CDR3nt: TGCGCCAGCAGCCAAGATCGGGGGGGTGAGCAGTTCTTC

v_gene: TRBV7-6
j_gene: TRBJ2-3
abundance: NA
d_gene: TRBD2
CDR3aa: CASSSRTSGVSSTDTQYF
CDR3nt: TGTGCCAGCAGCTCAAGGACTAGCGGGGTATCAAGCACAGATACGCAGTATTTT

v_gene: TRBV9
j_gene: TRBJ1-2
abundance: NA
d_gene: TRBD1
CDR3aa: CASSTTRTGVPSGYTF
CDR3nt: TGTGCCAGCAGCACCACAAGGACAGGGGTGCCTAGCGGCTACACCTTC

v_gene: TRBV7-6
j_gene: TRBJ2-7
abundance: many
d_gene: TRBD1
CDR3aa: CASSLAGGYEQYF
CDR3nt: TGTGCCAGCAGCTTGGCAGGGGGCTACGAGCAGTACTTC

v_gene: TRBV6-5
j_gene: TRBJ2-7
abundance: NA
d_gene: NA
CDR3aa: CASTPGRLSYEQYF
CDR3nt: TGTGCCAGCACCCCAGGACGCCTCTCCTACGAGCAGTACTTC

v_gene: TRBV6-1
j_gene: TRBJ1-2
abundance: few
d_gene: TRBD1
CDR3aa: CASRPRGVYGYTF
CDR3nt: TGTGCCAGCAGGCCCAGGGGGGTCTATGGCTACACCTTC

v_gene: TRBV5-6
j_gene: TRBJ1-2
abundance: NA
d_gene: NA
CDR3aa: CASSFPGTYGYTF
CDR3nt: TGTGCCAGCAGCTTTCCCGGGACCTATGGCTACACCTTC

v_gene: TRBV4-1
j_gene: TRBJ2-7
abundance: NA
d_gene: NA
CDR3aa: CASSRFEGPYGQYF
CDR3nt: TGCGCCAGCAGCCGATTTGAGGGGCCTTACGGGCAGTACTTC

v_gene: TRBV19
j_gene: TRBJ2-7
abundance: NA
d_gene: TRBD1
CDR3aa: CASSIGDSHEQYF
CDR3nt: TGTGCCAGTAGTATTGGGGACAGCCACGAGCAGTACTTC

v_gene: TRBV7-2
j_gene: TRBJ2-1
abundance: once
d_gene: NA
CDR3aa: CASSFGGQENEQFF
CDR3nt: TGTGCCAGCAGCTTTGGGGGCCAGGAGAATGAGCAGTTCTTC

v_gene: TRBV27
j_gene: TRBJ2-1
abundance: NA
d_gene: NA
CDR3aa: CASSLSPVKDEQFF
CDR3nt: TGTGCCAGCAGTTTATCCCCGGTTAAGGATGAGCAGTTCTTC

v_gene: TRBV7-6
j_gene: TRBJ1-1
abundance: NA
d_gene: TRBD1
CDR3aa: CASRPDRGIMNTEAFF
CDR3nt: TGTGCCAGCAGACCCGACAGGGGAATTATGAACACTGAAGCTTTCTTT

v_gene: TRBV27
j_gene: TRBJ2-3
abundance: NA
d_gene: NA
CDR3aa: CASSDESAGTDTQYF
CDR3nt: TGTGCCAGCTCCGATGAGTCGGCCGGCACAGATACGCAGTATTTT

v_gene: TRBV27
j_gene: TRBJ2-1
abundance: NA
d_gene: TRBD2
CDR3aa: CASSPLAGGPNEQFF
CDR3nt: TGTGCCAGCAGTCCCCTCGCGGGAGGGCCCAATGAGCAGTTCTTC

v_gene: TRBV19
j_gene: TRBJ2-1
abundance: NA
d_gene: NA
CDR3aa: CASSRRVGEQFF
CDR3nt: TGTGCCAGTAGTCGCAGGGTAGGTGAGCAGTTCTTC

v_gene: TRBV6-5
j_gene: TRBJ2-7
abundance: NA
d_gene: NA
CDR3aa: CASSSTGTASYEQYF
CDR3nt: TGTGCCAGCAGTTCGACCGGGACGGCGTCCTACGAGCAGTACTTC

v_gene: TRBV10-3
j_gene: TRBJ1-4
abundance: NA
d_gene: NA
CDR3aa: CAISEPIAWEKLFF
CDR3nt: TGTGCCATCAGTGAGCCGATAGCGTGGGAAAAACTGTTTTTT

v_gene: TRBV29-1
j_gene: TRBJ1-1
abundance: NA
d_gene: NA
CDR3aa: CSAGRRNTEAFF
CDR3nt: TGCAGCGCGGGACGGAGGAACACTGAAGCTTTCTTT

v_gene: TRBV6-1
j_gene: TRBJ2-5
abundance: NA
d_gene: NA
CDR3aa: CASSYTETQYF
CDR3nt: TGTGCCAGCAGTTACACGGAGACCCAGTACTTC

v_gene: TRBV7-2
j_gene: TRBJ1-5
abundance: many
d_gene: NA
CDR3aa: CASSLDGQVSNQPQHF
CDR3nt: TGTGCCAGCAGCTTAGACGGACAAGTTAGCAATCAGCCCCAGCATTTT

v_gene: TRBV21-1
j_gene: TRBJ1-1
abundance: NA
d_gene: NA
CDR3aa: CASSNTLKIGTGELTTEAFF
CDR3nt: TGTGCCAGCAGCAACACCTTGAAAATCGGGACAGGGGAGTTGACCACTGAAGCTTTCTTT

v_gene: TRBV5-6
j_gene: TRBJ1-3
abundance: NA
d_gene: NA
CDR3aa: CASSLGPSGNTIYF
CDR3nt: TGTGCCAGCAGCCTGGGACCTTCTGGAAACACCATATATTTT

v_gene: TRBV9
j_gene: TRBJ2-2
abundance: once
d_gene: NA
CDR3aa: CASSEHTANTGELFF
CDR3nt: TGTGCCAGCAGCGAGCACACAGCGAACACCGGGGAGCTGTTTTTT